This T cell receptor beta chain was profiled in a study of CD8 T cells in ankylosing spondylitis. Study observations and caveats: Earlier reports found some motif variants in synovial fluid and blood in reactive arthritis. Reportedly, disease-linked clones are significantly enriched in ankylosing spondylitis patients' matched synovial fluid. About 8 highly homologous variants made up a TCR beta motif, and this motif appeared characteristic of ankylosing spondylitis blood.

TCRdb recomputed calls from the 5' RACE reads with MiXCR, one row per CDR3 protein. The sample has nearly 350,000 distinct CDR3 sequences; around 15% are singletons. At least ten counts were recorded for this clonotype. Antigen unknown. The CDR3 covers 13 residues. Trimming removed 4 bases at V and 7 bases at J, with 13 bases between. CDR1 is SQVTM, CDR2 ANQGSEA, per germline. The sample taken for sequencing was blood, either unsorted or a sorted T cell fraction (not recorded which). This sequence was found in a male donor with ankylosing spondylitis or in good health (not recorded which). This chain links TRBV29-1 with TRBJ1-4, with D tentatively TRBD1 (5 bases). CDR3 protein: CSVVRQGSEKLFF. The CDR3 nucleotides are TGCAGCGTTGTACGGCAGGGAAGTGAAAAACTGTTTTTT.